The 25 T cell receptor beta chains below were found in one sample sequenced in a study of cytomegalovirus exposure and HLA in healthy donors. Use of 60 Vbeta and 13 Jbeta primers characterized the PCR. Assay used: immunoSEQ multiplex PCR; TCRdb lists only in-frame clones, some missing. Among 140,000 or so clones, 82% were seen once, and the ten largest hold 3% to 4%. Source material: PBMCs. The receptors were sampled from a male donor in good health and CMV-seronegative.

As to this clone: Relative to the germline gene, one junction end is altered; a read error may explain this. This rearrangement joins TRBV7-9 to TRBJ2-6, with 8 bases lining up with TRBD1. This CDR3 has 18 amino acids. CDR1 is SEHNR, CDR2 FQNEAQ, per germline (reference sequence). This CDR3 is CSSSFIRQGRSGANVLTF. The CDR3 region has the DNA TGTTCCAGCAGCTTCATTCGACAGGGGAGGTCCGGGGCCAACGTCCTGACTTTC.

This clone showed up just a few times. The chain links TRBV27 to TRBJ2-7; the match to TRBD2 covers 8 bases. The CDR3 loop spans 13 amino acids. CDR1 is MNHEY, CDR2 SMNVEV, per germline (reference sequence). V was clipped by 5 bases and J by 3 bases; unmatched bases: 3. CDR3 protein: CASSPGTSYEQYF. In DNA, the CDR3 is TGTGCCAGCAGTCCCGGGACTAGCTACGAGCAGTACTTC.

The DNA for the CDR3 is TGTGCCAGCAGTGACGTCCGGACACCGGTCCGGGACGAGCAGTACTTC. It codes for CASSDVRTPVRDEQYF. V is TRBV2 and J is TRBJ2-7, with D perhaps TRBD1 (5 bases). Germline CDR1 is SNHLY and CDR2 is FYNNEI. V was clipped by 3 bases and J by 5 bases, with 20 bases between them. The length of the CDR3 is 16 residues.

In its sample, this clone was seen once. The chain has TRBV9 and TRBJ1-2; D is ambiguous. The CDR3 contains 13 residues. Germline V gene data show CDR1 as SGDLS and CDR2 as YYNGEE. The V end lost 0 bases, the J end lost 3 bases, and 6 bases lay between the germline ends. This chain's CDR3 is CASSVGRYYGYTF. The CDR3 nucleotides are TGTGCCAGCAGCGTAGGTCGGTACTATGGCTACACCTTC.

This clone was counted between two and nine times. The chain links TRBV28 to TRBJ2-5; TRBD2 aligns across 7 bases. Unmatched junction bases numbered 14, after V lost 2 bases and J lost 5 bases. The germline gives CDR1 MDHEN, CDR2 SYDVKM. This CDR3 spans 17 amino acids. The CDR3: CASSLGAGRENVETQYF. For the CDR3, the DNA is TGTGCCAGCAGTTTAGGGGCCGGGCGGGAGAACGTCGAGACCCAGTACTTC.

Regarding this clone: This sample includes further DNA sequences coding for the same CDR3. The chain links TRBV9 to TRBJ2-5, with 7 bases that match TRBD1. This CDR3 is 14 amino acids long. The V segment lost 0 bases and the J segment 4 bases; nucleotides outside the gene matches: 3. The V gene's germline CDR1 is SGDLS and CDR2 YYNGEE. The CDR3 DNA reads TGTGCCAGCAGCGTAGGATCAGGGGGAGAGACCCAGTACTTC. The encoded protein is CASSVGSGGETQYF. Variable domain in full (rest from reference TRBV9 and TRBJ2-5): DSGVTQTPKHLITATGQRVTLRCSPRSGDLSVYWYQQSLDQGLQFLIQYYNGEERAKGNILERFSAQQFPDLHSELNLSSLELGDSALYFCASSVGSGGETQYFGPGTRLLVL.

This chain links TRBV9 with TRBJ2-1, with D possibly TRBD2 on 6 matching bases. Per germline, CDR1 SGDLS and CDR2 YYNGEE. Trimming cost V 7 bases and J 0 bases, with 11 bases left between them. The CDR3 has 14 amino acids. The CDR3 DNA sequence: TGTGCCAGCGGTGAACTAGCCTCCTACAATGAGCAGTTCTTC. It yields the protein CASGELASYNEQFF.

This clone was detected once. J is TRBJ1-1 and V is TRBV13; D is possibly TRBD1 (6 bases). Germline CDR1 PRHDT, CDR2 FYEKMQ (reference sequence). The CDR3 runs to 13 residues. V shed 5 bases and J shed 6 bases, with 13 bases lying between them. CDR3 protein: CASSLGQIAEAFF. CDR3 coding DNA: TGTGCCAGCAGCCTTGGACAGATAGCTGAAGCTTTCTTT.

The chain uses TRBV5-1 and TRBJ2-1; possible D gene TRBD1, 6 bases. With 0 bases removed from V and 8 bases from J, the gap between germline ends came to 15 bases. This CDR3 comprises 15 residues. CDR1 is SGHRS and CDR2 is YFSETQ in the germline V gene. The CDR3, as DNA: TGCGCCAGCAGCTTGGACAGGGATTATGGGGATGAGCAGTTCTTC. As protein: CASSLDRDYGDEQFF.

This clone has only one observation. The chain combines TRBV7-2 with TRBJ2-7; 9 bases match TRBD1. J was trimmed by 3 bases and V by 5 bases; bases with no gene match: 8. The length of the CDR3 is 15 residues. Germline CDR1 SGHTA, CDR2 FQGNSA. The CDR3 DNA follows: TGTGCCAGCAGCGTTACCGGGACAGGGAACTACGAGCAGTACTTC. It encodes CASSVTGTGNYEQYF. The full variable domain, completed using reference TRBV7-2 and TRBJ2-7, is GAGVSQSPSNKVTEKGKDVELRCDPISGHTALYWYRQSLGQGLEFLIYFQGNSAPDKSGLPSDRFSAERTGGSVSTLTIQRTQQEDSAVYLCASSVTGTGNYEQYFGPGTRLTVT.

This chain uses TRBV19 with TRBJ1-1, with D possibly matching TRBD1 (6 bases). This CDR3 spans 14 amino acids. In germline, CDR1 is LNHDA, CDR2 SQIVND (reference sequence). Trimming shortened V by 3 bases and J by 1 base, and 9 bases separated the two germline ends. The CDR3 DNA follows: TGTGCCAGTAGTATCCAGACAGGGAACACTGAAGCTTTCTTT. This codes for CASSIQTGNTEAFF.

The CDR3 sequence is CASSQLGQGAHEQYF. CDR3 DNA sequence: TGTGCCAGCAGCCAATTGGGACAGGGGGCCCACGAGCAGTACTTC. The rearrangement links TRBV4-2 to TRBJ2-7; 12 bases line up with TRBD1. From germline, CDR1 is LGHNA and CDR2 YNFKEQ. This CDR3 has 15 amino acids. With 2 bases clipped from V and 5 bases from J, the junction kept 4 bases outside the gene matches.

The chain combines TRBV30 with TRBJ1-4; 11 bases are a match to TRBD1. This CDR3 spans 20 amino acids. CDR1 is GTSNPN and CDR2 is SVGIG in the germline V gene (reference sequence). V shed 0 bases and J 8 bases; nucleotides not matched to a gene: 20. The CDR3 coding sequence is TGTGCCTGGAGTGTAGATCTTGGGACAGGGGGTTCAGGTGGGTTAGAAAAACTGTTTTTT. Translating it yields CAWSVDLGTGGSGGLEKLFF.

V and J are TRBV27 and TRBJ1-1, with TRBD1 identical over 7 bases. Trimming removed 8 bases from V and 2 bases from J; junction bases left unmatched: 17. This CDR3 is built from 17 residues. Germline CDR1 reads MNHEY; CDR2 reads SMNVEV (reference sequence). This CDR3 is CASGSSSRGQLNTEAFF. As DNA, the CDR3 is TGTGCCAGCGGATCAAGTAGCAGGGGACAGCTTAACACTGAAGCTTTCTTT.

This chain links TRBV27 with TRBJ2-2, with D perhaps TRBD2 (6 bases). Germline CDR1 MNHEY, CDR2 SMNVEV (reference sequence). The CDR3 loop spans 14 amino acids. V was shortened by 8 bases and J by 1 base, with 11 bases between the two germline ends. The CDR3 DNA sequence: TGTGCCAGCGGACTACTCCTGAACACCGGGGAGCTGTTTTTT. Its translation: CASGLLLNTGELFF.

This chain joins TRBV27 and TRBJ1-3, with a weak D call TRBD1 (6 bases). Germline-derived CDR1 and CDR2 are MNHEY and SMNVEV (reference sequence). This CDR3 comprises 14 residues. Trimming removed 2 bases from V and 4 bases from J, with 9 bases in between. The CDR3 spells CASSLQGFGNTIYF. In DNA form, the CDR3 reads TGTGCCAGCAGTTTACAGGGGTTCGGAAACACCATATATTTT.

This chain uses TRBV20-1 with TRBJ2-4; D is uncertain. Per germline, CDR1 DFQATT and CDR2 SNEGSKA (reference sequence). The CDR3 spans 11 residues. The V end lost 0 bases, the J end lost 7 bases, and 4 bases lay between the germline ends. The CDR3: CSARDRNIQYF. CDR3 coding DNA: TGCAGTGCTAGAGATCGGAACATTCAGTACTTC.

The chain has TRBV7-9 and TRBJ2-7; D call uncertain. Deletions cut 3 bases from V and 2 bases from J, with 8 bases between. The CDR3 contains 13 residues. CDR1 and CDR2 from the germline V gene are SEHNR and FQNEAQ (reference sequence). CDR3 nucleotide sequence: TGTGCCAGCAGCTTCGAAGCTACCTACGAGCAGTACTTC. Its translation: CASSFEATYEQYF.

This chain connects TRBV19 to TRBJ1-1; D gene unclear. The CDR3 totals 15 residues. Trimming left V 6 bases short and J 3 bases short, with 17 bases between. From germline, CDR1 is LNHDA and CDR2 SQIVND (reference sequence). CDR3 sequence: CASSLPWRVDTEAFF. DNA for the CDR3: TGTGCCAGTAGCCTCCCGTGGAGGGTGGACACTGAAGCTTTCTTT.

The rearrangement links TRBV27 to TRBJ1-3; possible D gene TRBD1, 5 bases. The germline gives CDR1 MNHEY, CDR2 SMNVEV (reference sequence). The CDR3 runs to 16 residues. The V gene lost 10 bases and the J gene lost 1 base, with 20 bases spanning the gap. The CDR3 sequence is CAISLGLRLSGNTIYF. The CDR3 DNA is TGTGCCATCTCACTGGGACTCAGGCTTTCTGGAAACACCATATATTTT.

As to this clone: Mismatch with germline at one junction end may stem from a read error. This chain uses TRBV4-2 with TRBJ2-1; maybe TRBD2 (6 bases). CDR3 length: 15 amino acids. The germline V gene has CDR1 LGHNA and CDR2 YNFKEQ. DNA of the CDR3: TGTGCCAGCAGCCAAGGACTAGAGGCCTACCATGAGCCGTTCTTC. It encodes CASSQGLEAYHEPFF.

The chain uses TRBV7-2 and TRBJ2-3; 9 bases are a match to TRBD2. This CDR3 region has 15 residues. After removal of 5 bases from V and 6 bases from J, the junction contained 9 bases not matched to a gene. From germline, CDR1 is SGHTA and CDR2 FQGNSA. The CDR3 DNA is TGTGCCAGCAGCCAGGCGAGCGGGAGGTTGGATACGCAGTATTTT. It translates to CASSQASGRLDTQYF.

Only one count was recorded for this clone. CDR3 in amino acids: CASSPSPTGVYTEAFF. In DNA, the CDR3 is TGTGCCAGCTCACCCTCACCGACAGGGGTCTACACTGAAGCTTTCTTT. The chain uses TRBV18 and TRBJ1-1; TRBD1 agrees at 8 bases. Germline CDR1 is KGHSH and CDR2 is LQKENI. The V and J ends lost 3 bases and 3 bases, in that order; junction bases with no gene match: 9. The CDR3 is made up of 16 amino acids.

The chain is built from TRBV4-1 and TRBJ2-2; TRBD2 agrees at 11 bases. Germline V gene data show CDR1 as MGHRA and CDR2 as YSYEKL. This CDR3 has 18 residues. The J segment lost 6 bases and the V segment lost 4 bases, leaving 13 bases of the junction unmatched. The CDR3 loop reads CASSPHTLAGGFAGELFF. In DNA form, the CDR3 reads TGCGCCAGCAGCCCTCACACGTTAGCGGGGGGGTTTGCCGGGGAGCTGTTTTTT.

The J gene is TRBJ2-7, the V gene TRBV7-2; TRBD2 matches at 9 bases. With 1 base clipped from V and 3 bases from J, the junction kept 4 bases outside the gene matches. Looked up from germline, CDR1 is SGHTA and CDR2 is FQGNSA. The CDR3 loop spans 15 amino acids. CDR3 in DNA: TGTGCCAGCAGCTTAGAGATAGCGGGAGACTACGAGCAGTACTTC. Its protein is CASSLEIAGDYEQYF.